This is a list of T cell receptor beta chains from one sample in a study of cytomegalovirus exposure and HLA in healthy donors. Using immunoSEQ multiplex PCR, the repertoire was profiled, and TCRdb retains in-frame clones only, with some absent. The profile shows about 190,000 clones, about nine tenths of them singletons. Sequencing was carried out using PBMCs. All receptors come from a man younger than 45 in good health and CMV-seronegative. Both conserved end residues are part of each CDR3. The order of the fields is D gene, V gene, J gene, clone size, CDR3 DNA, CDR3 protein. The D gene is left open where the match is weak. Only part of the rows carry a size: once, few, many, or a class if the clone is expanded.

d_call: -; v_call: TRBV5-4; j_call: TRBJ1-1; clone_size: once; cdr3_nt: TGTGCCAGCAGCCCCGACAGCCTAAACACTGAAGCTTTCTTT; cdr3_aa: CASSPDSLNTEAFF
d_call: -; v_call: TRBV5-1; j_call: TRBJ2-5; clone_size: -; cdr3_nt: TGCGCCAGCAGCTGGACGGTCGGGGGCCAAGAGACCCAGTACTTC; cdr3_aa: CASSWTVGGQETQYF
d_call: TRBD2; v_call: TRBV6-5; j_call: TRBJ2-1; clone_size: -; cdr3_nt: TGTGCCAGAGCGGGGGCCGAGGTTAGGGAGCAGTTCTTC; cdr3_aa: CARAGAEVREQFF
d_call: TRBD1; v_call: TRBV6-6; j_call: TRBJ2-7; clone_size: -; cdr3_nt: TGTGCCAGCAGCTTGACAGGGGCTACCTACGAGCAGTACTTC; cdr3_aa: CASSLTGATYEQYF
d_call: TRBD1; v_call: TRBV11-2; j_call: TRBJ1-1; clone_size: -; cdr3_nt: TGTGCCAGCCGACTCGACAGGGGTGAAGCTTTCTTT; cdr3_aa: CASRLDRGEAFF
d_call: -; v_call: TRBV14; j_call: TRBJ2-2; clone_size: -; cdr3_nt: TGTGCCAGCAGCCCCCCAAAGGGGTTGATCGGGGAGCTGTTTTTT; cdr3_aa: CASSPPKGLIGELFF
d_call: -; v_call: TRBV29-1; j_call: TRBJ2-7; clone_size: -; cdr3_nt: TGCAGCGTCCGGGAATCCTACGAGCAGTACTTC; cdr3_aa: CSVRESYEQYF
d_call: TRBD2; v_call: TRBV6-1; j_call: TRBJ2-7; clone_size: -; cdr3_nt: TGTGCCAGCAGGCAACGACTAGCGGGAGGCTACGAGCAGTACTTC; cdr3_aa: CASRQRLAGGYEQYF
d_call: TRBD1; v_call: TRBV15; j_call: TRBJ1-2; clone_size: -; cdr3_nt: TGTGCCACCAGCACCTTCGGACAGGGGAACTATGGCTACACCTTC; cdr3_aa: CATSTFGQGNYGYTF
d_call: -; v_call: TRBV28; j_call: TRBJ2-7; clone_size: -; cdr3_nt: TGTGCCGGATCCCGGGGAGTGCGAACCTACGAGCAGTACTTC; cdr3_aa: CAGSRGVRTYEQYF
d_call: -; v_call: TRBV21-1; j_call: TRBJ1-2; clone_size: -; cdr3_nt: TGTGCCAGCAGCAGAGACAGCCCACACAACGCTAACTATGGCTACACCTTC; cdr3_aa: CASSRDSPHNANYGYTF
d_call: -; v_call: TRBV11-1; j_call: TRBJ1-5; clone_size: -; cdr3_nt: TGTGCCAGCAGCTTAAGGGGGGGTGATCAGCCCCAGCATTTT; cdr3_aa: CASSLRGGDQPQHF
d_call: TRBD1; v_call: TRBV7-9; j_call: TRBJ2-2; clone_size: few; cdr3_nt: TGTGCCAGCGGTATAATTCTTAACCGGGACAGGGCGAACACCGGGGAGCTGTTTTTT; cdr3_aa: CASGIILNRDRANTGELFF
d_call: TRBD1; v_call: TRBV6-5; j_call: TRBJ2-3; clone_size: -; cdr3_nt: TGTGCCAGCAGTTACCCTGGGACAGGGACGCAGTATTTT; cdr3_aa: CASSYPGTGTQYF
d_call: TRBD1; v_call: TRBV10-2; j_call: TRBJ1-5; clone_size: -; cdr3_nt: TGCGCCAGCAGCCAGACAGGGGGGATGCGGCAGCCCCAGCATTTT; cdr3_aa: CASSQTGGMRQPQHF
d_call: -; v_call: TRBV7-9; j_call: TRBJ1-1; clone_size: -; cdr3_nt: TGTGCCAGCAGCTGGGGAGGAGTCACCTACACTGAAGCTTTCTTT; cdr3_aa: CASSWGGVTYTEAFF
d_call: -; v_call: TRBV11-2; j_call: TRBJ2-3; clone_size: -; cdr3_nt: TGTGCCAGCAGCTTAAGGCAGGGGCAGTCCACAGATACGCAGTATTTT; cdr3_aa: CASSLRQGQSTDTQYF
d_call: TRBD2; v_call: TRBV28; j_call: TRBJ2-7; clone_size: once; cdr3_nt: TGTGCCAGCAGTCCATCAGCGGGGGGTTACGAGCAGTACTTC; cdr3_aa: CASSPSAGGYEQYF
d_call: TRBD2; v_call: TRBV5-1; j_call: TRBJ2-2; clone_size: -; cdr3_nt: TGCGCCAGCAGCGGGACTAGCGACACCGGGGAGCTGTTTTTT; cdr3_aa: CASSGTSDTGELFF
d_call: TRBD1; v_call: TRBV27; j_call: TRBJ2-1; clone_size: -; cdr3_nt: TGTGCCAGCAGTCCACGGGACAGGGAATACAATGAGCAGTTCTTC; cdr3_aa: CASSPRDREYNEQFF